The subject of this entry is one T cell receptor beta chain. Antigen specificity is unknown. Time point: week 47, end of study. The investigators gave 300 ug of mutant IDH1 20-mer peptide in each vaccine dose, together with topical imiquimod. This entry comes from a study of a mutant IDH1 vaccine in newly diagnosed glioma. Turning to the study itself: Beginning 4-6 weeks after radiotherapy alone, or with temozolomide cycles, vaccination took place.

The CDR3 sequence is 16 residues long. V lost 4 bases and J 0 bases, leaving 17 bases between the germline ends. The germline V gene has CDR1 SGHRS and CDR2 YFSETQ. Libraries were prepared by immunoSEQ multiplex PCR; TCRdb keeps only in-frame clonotypes and omits some of them. The sample consists of approximately 37,000 clones, approximately 82% of them appearing once. Study findings and constraints: Pseudoprogression seemingly bore no relation to changes in top peripheral T cell clonotypes.

The specimen was PBMCs, collected from a glioma patient whose treatment included an IDH1 peptide vaccine. The TCR originated in a man younger than 30 with glioma. Some clones in this sample may be carry-over from other donors' samples. The chain uses TRBV5-1 and TRBJ2-7; the D is unclear. The CDR3 protein is CASSQEPAVSSYEQYF. Written as DNA, the CDR3 is TGCGCCAGCAGCCAAGAACCGGCGGTGAGCTCCTACGAGCAGTACTTC.